Described below is a single T cell receptor (beta chain) sequence and its context. The length of the CDR3 is 13 residues. The germline CDR1 and CDR2 sequences are SGHRS and YFSETQ. With 3 bases removed from V and 4 bases from J, the gap between germline ends came to 10 bases. In the original workflow: From reference gene primer amplification, estimates of nucleated cell counts were derived. Here immunoSEQ multiplex PCR was the method, and the copy in TCRdb shows in-frame clones only, minus some. V, J and clone size reflect that table, while D and trimming were determined from the DNA. There are approximately 170,000 clones in the sample; about 86% occur only once, and roughly a fifth lies in the top ten. These data are taken from a study of blood T cell repertoires in COVID-19. Study-wide context: The United States, Italy and Spain provided the acute and convalescent COVID-19 samples. From T cells, B-cell-depleted T cells, or PBMCs came the material, which was cDNA or gDNA.

Sequences were obtained from peripheral blood. The clonotype comes from a woman aged 80 or over with acute or convalescent COVID-19. J is TRBJ1-1 and V is TRBV5-1; the D is unclear. The CDR3 DNA reads as TGCGCCAGCAGCTGGGAGAGGTCCACTGAAGCTTTCTTT. Its translation is CASSWERSTEAFF.